The rows below give T cell receptor beta chains drawn from one sample of a study of blood T cell repertoires in COVID-19. Clones were sequenced by immunoSEQ multiplex PCR, and TCRdb holds only the in-frame ones, with some missing. The table includes about 78,000 clones, about 90% detected once. Material for sequencing was peripheral blood. These receptors were collected from a woman aged 45 to 65 in a cohort sampled during active COVID-19. CDR3s include the opening cysteine and the closing phenylalanine or tryptophan. The D gene is left open where the match is weak. Expanded clones are given a class, and other clones once, few, many or no size at all.

TRBJ2-3 NA NA TRBV27 TGTGCCACCGCGACACTGGAGCAGTATTTT CATATLEQYF
TRBJ2-3 once NA TRBV29-1 TGCAGCGTTGAAGATGACAATTATTTT CSVEDDNYF
TRBJ2-5 NA TRBD2 TRBV2 TGTGCCAGCAGTGCGGGGGGGGAGACCCAGTACTTC CASSAGGETQYF
TRBJ2-2 NA NA TRBV5-1 TGCGCCAGCAGCTTTAGCGGGAACACCGGGGAGCTGTTTTTT CASSFSGNTGELFF
TRBJ2-1 NA TRBD1 TRBV6-5 TGTGCCAGCCAGGGGGTTAACTACAATGAGCAGTTCTTC CASQGVNYNEQFF
TRBJ1-2 NA TRBD1 TRBV6-6 TGTGCCAGCAGTTGGGACAGGGGGTTAAGTGGCTACACCTTC CASSWDRGLSGYTF
TRBJ2-2 NA NA TRBV19 TGTGCCAGTAGTATTTGGGGGGACACCGGGGAGCTGTTTTTT CASSIWGDTGELFF
TRBJ1-1 once NA TRBV11-2 TGTGCCAGCAGCTCCATGGGGAGGGATCAAATTGAAGCTTTCTTT CASSSMGRDQIEAFF
TRBJ2-7 few NA TRBV7-9 TGTGCCAGCAGCTATGCCGGAGAGATGAGCTACTCCTACGAGCAGTACTTC CASSYAGEMSYSYEQYF
TRBJ2-1 NA TRBD2 TRBV5-1 TGCGCCAGCAGCCCCCCGAGCGGGAGAATCAATGAGCAGTTCTTC CASSPPSGRINEQFF
TRBJ2-5 NA NA TRBV5-1 TGCGCCAGCAGCTCGAGGGGGACATTGCAAGAGACCCAGTACTTC CASSSRGTLQETQYF
TRBJ2-7 few NA TRBV29-1 TGCAGCGTTGACGACGGAGTAAGCTCCTACGAGCAGTACTTC CSVDDGVSSYEQYF
TRBJ1-2 NA TRBD1 TRBV27 TGTGCCAGCAGTAAACGGGACAGGGGGCCCAGTGGCTACACCTTC CASSKRDRGPSGYTF
TRBJ2-3 NA NA TRBV7-6 TGTGCCAGCAGCTTAGGGCTAGCCAAACCTAGCACAGATACGCAGTATTTT CASSLGLAKPSTDTQYF
TRBJ1-1 once NA TRBV12-3/TRBV12-4 TGTGCCAGCACCGCAGGGACTGAAGCTTTCTTT CASTAGTEAFF
TRBJ2-4 NA TRBD2 TRBV2 TGTGCCAGCGGGGGGGACGTGGGAAACATTCAGTACTTC CASGGDVGNIQYF
TRBJ1-1 NA NA TRBV9 TGTGCCAGCAGCGTAGGAACAGCTTGGGCCAACACTGAAGCTTTCTTT CASSVGTAWANTEAFF
TRBJ1-1 NA NA TRBV4-2 TGTGCCAGCAGCCAAGTTGGCGGGGACAACACTGAAGCTTTCTTT CASSQVGGDNTEAFF
TRBJ1-2 NA TRBD1 TRBV29-1 TGCAGCTGCAGGGGGAGAAGCTATGGCTACACCTTC CSCRGRSYGYTF
TRBJ2-7 NA NA TRBV7-3 TGTGCCAGCAGCCCCTTGGGGAGCTCCTACGAGCAGTACTTC CASSPLGSSYEQYF